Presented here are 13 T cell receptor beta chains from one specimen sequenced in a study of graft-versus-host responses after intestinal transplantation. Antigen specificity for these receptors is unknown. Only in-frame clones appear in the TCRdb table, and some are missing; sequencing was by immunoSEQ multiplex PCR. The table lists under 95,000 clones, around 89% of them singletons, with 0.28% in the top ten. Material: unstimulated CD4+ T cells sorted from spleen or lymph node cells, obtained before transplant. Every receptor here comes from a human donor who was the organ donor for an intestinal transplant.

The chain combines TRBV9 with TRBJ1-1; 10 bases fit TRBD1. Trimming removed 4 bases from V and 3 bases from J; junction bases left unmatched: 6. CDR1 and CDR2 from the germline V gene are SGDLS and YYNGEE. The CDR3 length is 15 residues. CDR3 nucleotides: TGTGCCAGCAGCCCTCGGGACAGGGGATACACTGAAGCTTTCTTT. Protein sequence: CASSPRDRGYTEAFF. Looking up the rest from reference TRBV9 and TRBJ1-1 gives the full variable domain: DSGVTQTPKHLITATGQRVTLRCSPRSGDLSVYWYQQSLDQGLQFLIQYYNGEERAKGNILERFSAQQFPDLHSELNLSSLELGDSALYFCASSPRDRGYTEAFFGQGTRLTVV.

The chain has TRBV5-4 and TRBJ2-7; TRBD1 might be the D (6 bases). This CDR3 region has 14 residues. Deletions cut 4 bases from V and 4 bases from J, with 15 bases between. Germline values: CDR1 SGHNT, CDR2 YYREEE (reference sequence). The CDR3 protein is CASSQASQGYEQYF. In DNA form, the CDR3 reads TGTGCCAGCAGCCAAGCCTCACAGGGTTACGAGCAGTACTTC.

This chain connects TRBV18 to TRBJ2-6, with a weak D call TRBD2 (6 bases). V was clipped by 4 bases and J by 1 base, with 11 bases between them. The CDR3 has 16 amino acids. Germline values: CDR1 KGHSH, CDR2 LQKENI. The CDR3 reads CASSLVAASGANVLTF. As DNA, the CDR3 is TGTGCCAGCTCACTGGTAGCGGCTTCTGGGGCCAACGTCCTGACTTTC.

CDR3 amino acids: CASGLVLRGGAQETQYF. In nucleotides, the CDR3 is TGTGCTAGTGGTTTGGTATTGAGGGGGGGGGCCCAAGAGACCCAGTACTTC. The rearrangement links TRBV12-5 to TRBJ2-5; D might be TRBD2 (7 bases). The V gene lost 0 bases and the J gene lost 1 base, with 15 bases spanning the gap. CDR1 is LGHNT, CDR2 FRNRAP, per germline. The CDR3 length is 17 residues.

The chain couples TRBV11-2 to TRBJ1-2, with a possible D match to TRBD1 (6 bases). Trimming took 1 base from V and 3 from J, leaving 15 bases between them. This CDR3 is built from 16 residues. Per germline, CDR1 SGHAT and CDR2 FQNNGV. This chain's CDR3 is CASSLVTGRGDYGYTF. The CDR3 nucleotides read TGTGCCAGCAGCTTAGTTACTGGCAGGGGTGACTATGGCTACACCTTC.

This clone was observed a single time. The CDR3 sequence is CASSLALMGLAGGNGETQYF. CDR3 sequence (DNA): TGTGCCAGCAGCTTGGCTTTAATGGGACTAGCGGGGGGAAATGGAGAGACCCAGTACTTC. This chain joins TRBV5-8 and TRBJ2-5, with 15 bases that match TRBD2. The V segment lost 0 bases and the J segment 4 bases; nucleotides outside the gene matches: 13. The CDR3 is 20 amino acids. The germline gives CDR1 SGHTS, CDR2 YDEGEE.

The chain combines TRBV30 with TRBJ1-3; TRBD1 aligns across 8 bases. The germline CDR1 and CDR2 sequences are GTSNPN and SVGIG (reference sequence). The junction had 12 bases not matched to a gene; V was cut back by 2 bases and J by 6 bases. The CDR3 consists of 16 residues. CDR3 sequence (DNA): TGTGCCTGGAGTTTCCTGGGCAGGGGGCGCGAAAACACCATATATTTT. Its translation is CAWSFLGRGRENTIYF.

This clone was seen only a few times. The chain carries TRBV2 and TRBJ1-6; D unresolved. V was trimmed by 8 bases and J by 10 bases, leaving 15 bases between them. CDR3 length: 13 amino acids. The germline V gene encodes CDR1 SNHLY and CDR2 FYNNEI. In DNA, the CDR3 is TGTGCCAGCGTCGGGGAGGTTGGGTCACCCCTCCACTTT. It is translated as CASVGEVGSPLHF.

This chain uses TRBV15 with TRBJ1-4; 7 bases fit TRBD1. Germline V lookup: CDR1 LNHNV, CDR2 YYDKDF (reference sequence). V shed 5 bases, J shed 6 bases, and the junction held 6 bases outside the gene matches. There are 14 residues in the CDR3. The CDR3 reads CATSAIGGDEKLFF. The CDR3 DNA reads TGTGCCACCAGCGCCATAGGGGGCGATGAAAAACTGTTTTTT.

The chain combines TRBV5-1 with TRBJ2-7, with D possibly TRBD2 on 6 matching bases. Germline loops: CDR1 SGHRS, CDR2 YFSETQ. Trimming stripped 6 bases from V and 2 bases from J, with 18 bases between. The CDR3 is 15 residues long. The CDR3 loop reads CASNLAAQMTYEQYF. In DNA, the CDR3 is TGCGCCAGCAACTTAGCGGCCCAGATGACCTACGAGCAGTACTTC.

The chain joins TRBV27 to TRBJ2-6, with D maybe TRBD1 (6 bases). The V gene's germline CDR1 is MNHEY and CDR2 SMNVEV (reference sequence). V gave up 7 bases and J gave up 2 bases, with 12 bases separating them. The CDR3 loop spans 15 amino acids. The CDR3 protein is CASTTHRAGANVLTF. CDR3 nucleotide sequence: TGTGCCAGCACCACGCACAGGGCTGGGGCCAACGTCCTGACTTTC.

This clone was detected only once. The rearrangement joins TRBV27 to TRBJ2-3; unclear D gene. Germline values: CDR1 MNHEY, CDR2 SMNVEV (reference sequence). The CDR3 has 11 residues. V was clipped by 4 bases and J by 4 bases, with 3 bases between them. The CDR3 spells CASSSSDTQYF. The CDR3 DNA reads TGTGCCAGCAGTTCCTCAGATACGCAGTATTTT.

The DNA of the CDR3 is TGTGCCACCAGCAGAGGGGGGGGCAGCCAAGAGACCCAGTACTTC. It yields the protein CATSRGGGSQETQYF. The chain links TRBV15 to TRBJ2-5; D might be TRBD2 (7 bases). The germline V gene encodes CDR1 LNHNV and CDR2 YYDKDF (reference sequence). CDR3 length: 15 residues. Trimming took 1 base from V and 1 from J, leaving 10 bases between them.